The 25 T cell receptor beta chains below come from one sample, sequenced in a study of blood T cells in healthy people across ages. A second 7 to 11 cycle PCR used barcoded and J-beta primers. One entry per CDR3 protein results from TCRdb running MiXCR on the 5' RACE reads. The sample records about 1,000,000 distinct CDR3 sequences, 40% to 50% being singletons. The sample consisted of blood. The receptors stem from a woman aged 55-69 years in good health.

This clonotype occurred a few times. The rearrangement uses TRBV3-1 and TRBJ2-5; D is unresolved. The last part of the DNA fits TRBJ2-7 better; the J call may be wrong. Germline V gene data show CDR1 as LGHDT and CDR2 as YNNKEL (reference sequence). This CDR3 region has 11 residues. The CDR3 DNA reads TGTGCCAGCAGCAACCGATACGAGCAGTACTTC. Translation: CASSNRYEQYF.

This clonotype was observed a handful of times. The chain is built from TRBV11-2 and TRBJ2-7; D is ambiguous. CDR1 is SGHAT, CDR2 FQNNGV, per germline. Trimming removed 0 bases from V and 3 bases from J, with 12 bases in between. The CDR3 runs 15 residues. This chain's CDR3 is CASSLEAGQHYEQYF. The CDR3 DNA sequence: TGTGCCAGCAGCTTAGAGGCAGGCCAGCACTACGAGCAGTACTTC.

This chain links TRBV20-1 with TRBJ2-1, with a tentative D call TRBD2 (5 bases). Trimming cost V 2 bases and J 3 bases, with 17 bases left between them. Per the germline V gene, CDR1 is DFQATT and CDR2 is SNEGSKA (reference sequence). The CDR3 sequence is 16 residues long. CDR3 protein: CSARRSLLAGYNEQFF. CDR3 bases: TGCAGTGCTAGAAGGTCATTGCTAGCCGGCTACAATGAGCAGTTCTTC.

This clonotype was seen more than once but under ten times. J is TRBJ2-5 and V is TRBV12-3 or TRBV12-4; TRBD2 aligns across 7 bases. V lost 7 bases and J lost 5; bases outside the gene matches: 7. There are 13 residues in the CDR3. CDR3 region: CASNGGGWETQYF. The CDR3 nucleotides read TGTGCCAGCAACGGGGGAGGGTGGGAGACCCAGTACTTC.

The J gene is TRBJ1-1, the V gene TRBV25-1; 7 bases agree with TRBD1. Germline CDR1 and CDR2: MGHDK and SYGVNS. V trimming: 6 bases; J trimming: 4 bases; junction bases outside the gene matches: 5. The CDR3 is 13 residues long. The CDR3 region is CASRRQGGTEAFF. CDR3 coding DNA: TGTGCCAGCAGACGACAGGGCGGCACTGAAGCTTTCTTT.

This clonotype was observed a few times. J is TRBJ2-7 and V is TRBV28, with 8 bases lining up with TRBD1. This CDR3 has 16 residues. Germline V gene data show CDR1 as MDHEN and CDR2 as SYDVKM. The V segment lost 2 bases and the J segment 3 bases; nucleotides outside the gene matches: 9. In DNA, the CDR3 is TGTGCCAGCAGTTTAGGTGTGGCAGGGGGCTACTACGAGCAGTACTTC. Translation gives CASSLGVAGGYYEQYF.

This sequence joins TRBV24-1 and TRBJ2-7; the D is unclear. This CDR3 contains 13 residues. Looked up from germline, CDR1 is KGHDR and CDR2 is SFDVKD. Trimming shortened V by 5 bases and J by 1 base, and 8 bases separated the two germline ends. In DNA form, the CDR3 reads TGTGCCACCAGTGTCGTGGGGTCCTACGAGCAGTACTTC. It specifies CATSVVGSYEQYF.

The genes are TRBV20-1 and TRBJ1-5; 8 positions agree with TRBD1. Germline lookup yields CDR1 DFQATT and CDR2 SNEGSKA (reference sequence). The CDR3 length is 16 residues. Trimming removed 0 bases from V and 6 bases from J; junction bases left unmatched: 10. Here the CDR3 reads CSARDRGRGQGQPQHF. The CDR3 DNA reads as TGCAGTGCTAGAGATAGGGGCAGGGGGCAGGGTCAGCCCCAGCATTTT.

The rearrangement links TRBV10-3 to TRBJ2-6; D not certain. V was shortened by 0 bases and J by 0 bases, with 12 bases between the two germline ends. Germline V gene lookup returns CDR1 ENHRY and CDR2 SYGVKD. This CDR3 has 18 amino acids. This CDR3 is CAISESSARSSGANVLTF. The CDR3 nucleotides read TGTGCCATCAGTGAGTCGTCGGCACGTTCCTCTGGGGCCAACGTCCTGACTTTC.

This clonotype was detected many times. V gene TRBV3-1 combines with J gene TRBJ2-3; maybe TRBD2 (5 bases). Germline V gives CDR1 LGHDT, CDR2 YNNKEL (reference sequence). This CDR3 spans 15 amino acids. V was pared by 1 base and J by 6 bases, with 14 bases between. This CDR3 reads CASSQVSPRGDTQYF. The CDR3 DNA follows: TGTGCCAGCAGCCAAGTTTCCCCCCGAGGGGATACGCAGTATTTT.

V usage is TRBV27 and J usage is TRBJ2-1; 9 nucleotides line up with TRBD2. J gave up 9 bases and V 4 bases, and 10 bases lay outside the gene matches. Germline V lookup: CDR1 MNHEY, CDR2 SMNVEV (reference sequence). The CDR3 extends over 15 amino acids. The CDR3 protein is CASSSWTSALREQFF. CDR3 nucleotide sequence: TGTGCCAGCAGTTCATGGACTAGCGCCCTCCGTGAGCAGTTCTTC.

V usage is TRBV12-5 and J usage is TRBJ2-3, with 9 bases that match TRBD1. The CDR3 sequence is 14 residues long. Trimming cost V 5 bases and J 1 base; bases outside gene matches: 1. The germline CDR1 and CDR2 sequences are LGHNT and FRNRAP. The CDR3 spells CASGTGGRTDTQYF. The CDR3 region has the DNA TGTGCTAGTGGTACAGGGGGCCGCACAGATACGCAGTATTTT.

The gene calls are TRBV10-3 and TRBJ2-7; TRBD2 is a possible D gene (6 bases). Germline CDR1 is ENHRY and CDR2 is SYGVKD. V lost 8 bases, J lost 7 bases, and 12 bases lay in between. The CDR3 spans 11 residues. This CDR3 reads CAIGTAGEQYF. CDR3 coding DNA: TGTGCCATCGGTACGGCGGGAGAGCAGTACTTC.

The chain couples TRBV18 to TRBJ2-1; TRBD1 matches at 11 bases. The V gene end was trimmed by 6 bases and the J gene end by 3 bases; junction bases not matched to a gene: 10. Per germline, CDR1 KGHSH and CDR2 LQKENI. This CDR3 contains 17 residues. CDR3 protein: CASSLRTGGHYYNEQFF. The CDR3 DNA sequence: TGTGCCAGCTCCCTAAGGACAGGGGGCCACTACTACAATGAGCAGTTCTTC.

The V call is TRBV20-1, the J call TRBJ2-7; D perhaps matches TRBD1 (6 bases). The germline CDR1 and CDR2 sequences are DFQATT and SNEGSKA (reference sequence). The CDR3 sequence is 15 residues long. The ends were cut back, 0 bases at V and 7 bases at J, with 19 bases in the middle. CDR3 sequence (DNA): TGCAGTGCTAGAGATCAACAGGGAACCCGGCGGGAGCAGTACTTC. Translating gives CSARDQQGTRREQYF.

This clonotype came up many times. The chain employs TRBV20-1 and TRBJ2-5; D remains unclear. Germline CDR1 and CDR2: DFQATT and SNEGSKA (reference sequence). CDR3 size: 11 residues. V lost 3 bases and J lost 2, with 4 bases in between. CDR3 coding DNA: TGCAGTGCTAGTCATCAAGAGACCCAGTACTTC. It codes for CSASHQETQYF.

This clonotype was counted between two and nine times. The rearrangement uses TRBV18 and TRBJ1-2; unclear D gene. This CDR3 is 15 amino acids long. Looked up from germline, CDR1 is KGHSH and CDR2 is LQKENI. Trimming pared 2 bases from V and 0 bases from J, leaving 10 bases between. CDR3 loop: CASSPRQLTNYGYTF. CDR3 bases: TGTGCCAGCTCACCAAGGCAGTTAACTAACTATGGCTACACCTTC.

This clonotype was observed many times. V usage is TRBV29-1 and J usage is TRBJ2-1, with unresolved D. Germline lookup yields CDR1 SQVTM and CDR2 ANQGSEA. The CDR3 is 15 amino acids. The ends were cut back, 2 bases at V and 4 bases at J, with 15 bases in the middle. Here the CDR3 DNA reads TGCAGCGTTGAATCTGGGTCACCCAGATACAATGAGCAGTTCTTC. Translation gives CSVESGSPRYNEQFF.

In its sample, this clonotype was seen a few times. V and J are TRBV5-1 and TRBJ2-7; no firm D call. Per the germline V gene, CDR1 is SGHRS and CDR2 is YFSETQ. This CDR3 comprises 17 residues. Trimming cost V 4 bases and J 0 bases, with 20 bases left between them. This CDR3 is CASSPDGRPVDSYEQYF. In DNA form, the CDR3 reads TGCGCCAGCAGCCCCGACGGGCGGCCGGTGGACTCCTACGAGCAGTACTTC. Filled out from reference TRBV5-1 and TRBJ2-7, the complete variable domain reads KAGVTQTPRYLIKTRGQQVTLSCSPISGHRSVSWYQQTPGQGLQFLFEYFSETQRNKGNFPGRFSGRQFSNSRSEMNVSTLELGDSALYLCASSPDGRPVDSYEQYFGPGTRLTVT.

The chain combines TRBV27 with TRBJ2-1, with TRBD2 matching over 12 bases. The ends lost 6 bases at V and 8 bases at J; junction bases unmatched: 11. CDR3 size: 16 residues. Germline CDR1 MNHEY, CDR2 SMNVEV (reference sequence). The CDR3 sequence: CASSRRRLAGGDEQFF. The CDR3 nucleotides read TGTGCCAGCAGCCGCAGGCGGCTAGCGGGAGGGGATGAGCAGTTCTTC.

This clonotype was observed at least ten times. The rearrangement joins TRBV12-3 or TRBV12-4 to TRBJ2-7; D is undetermined. This CDR3 is built from 13 residues. V was shortened by 5 bases and J by 4 bases, with 12 bases between the two germline ends. The CDR3 coding sequence is TGTGCCAGCAGTCCGCAGAGGCCTTACGAGCAGTACTTC. Protein sequence: CASSPQRPYEQYF.

This clonotype has more than one count but fewer than ten. This rearrangement joins TRBV10-3 to TRBJ2-3; D remains unclear. The germline CDR1 and CDR2 sequences are ENHRY and SYGVKD. There are 13 residues in the CDR3. V was clipped by 2 bases and J by 5 bases, with 8 bases between them. For the CDR3, the DNA is TGTGCCATCAGTGAGGCCGGGTTAGATACGCAGTATTTT. Protein product: CAISEAGLDTQYF.

This clonotype was picked up many times. The rearrangement joins TRBV9 to TRBJ2-5, with 8 positions matching TRBD2. With 0 bases clipped from V and 6 bases from J, the junction kept 7 bases outside the gene matches. The germline V gene encodes CDR1 SGDLS and CDR2 YYNGEE. This CDR3 region has 15 residues. CDR3 region: CASSVDPGGPKTQYF. The CDR3 DNA follows: TGTGCCAGCAGCGTAGACCCGGGAGGGCCGAAGACCCAGTACTTC.

As to this clonotype: The germline gene is not matched at one end of the junction; a read error may be the cause. CDR3 loop: CASSRGQGLDNGQFF. CDR3 sequence (DNA): TGTGCCAGCAGCCGGGGACAGGGGTTAGACAATGGGCAGTTCTTC. The gene calls are TRBV7-2 and TRBJ2-1, with 10 positions matching TRBD1. In germline, CDR1 is SGHTA, CDR2 FQGNSA. The CDR3 has 15 residues.

V usage is TRBV20-1 and J usage is TRBJ2-1; 12 bases fit TRBD2. Germline V CDR1 and CDR2: DFQATT, SNEGSKA (reference sequence). V was clipped by 5 bases and J by 8 bases; unmatched bases: 10. This CDR3 is built from 15 residues. CDR3 DNA: TGCAGTGCTCCGAAGACTAGCGGGAGACCGGATGAGCAGTTCTTC. Translation: CSAPKTSGRPDEQFF.